The 9 T cell receptor beta chains below were found in one sample sequenced in a study of blood T cell repertoires in COVID-19. Assay: immunoSEQ multiplex PCR; the TCRdb copy retains only in-frame clones and omits some. The table includes 90,000 to 150,000 clones, approximately 83% detected once. Sequenced sample: peripheral blood. The receptors here all came from a man aged 80 or over with acute or convalescent COVID-19.

The V and J genes are TRBV29-1 and TRBJ2-2; D may be TRBD1 (5 bases). The CDR3 length is 13 residues. Deletions cut 3 bases from V and 1 base from J, with 6 bases between. Germline loops: CDR1 SQVTM, CDR2 ANQGSEA. This chain's CDR3 is CSVDQGNTGELFF. The CDR3 DNA follows: TGCAGCGTTGACCAGGGGAACACCGGGGAGCTGTTTTTT.

The chain is built from TRBV18 and TRBJ1-5; D might be TRBD1 (5 bases). The germline V gene has CDR1 KGHSH and CDR2 LQKENI. V dropped 0 bases and J dropped 2 bases, with 8 bases sitting between them. There are 15 residues in the CDR3. CDR3 region: CASSPPPGGNQPQHF. DNA for the CDR3: TGTGCCAGCTCACCACCCCCGGGGGGCAATCAGCCCCAGCATTTT.

The chain carries TRBV24-1 and TRBJ2-2; a weak D match, TRBD1 (5 bases). The CDR3 covers 15 residues. From germline, CDR1 is KGHDR and CDR2 SFDVKD. Trimming cost V 2 bases and J 5 bases, with 11 bases left between them. This CDR3 reads CATSDSETETGELFF. CDR3 nucleotides: TGTGCCACCAGTGATTCGGAGACAGAGACCGGGGAGCTGTTTTTT.

The chain links TRBV6-1 to TRBJ1-4; possibly TRBD1 for D (6 bases). Trimming removed 3 bases from V and 8 bases from J, with 16 bases in between. The germline CDR1 and CDR2 sequences are MNHNS and SASEGT. This CDR3 contains 15 residues. The CDR3 loop reads CASSDIMTGREKLFF. CDR3 nucleotide sequence: TGTGCCAGCAGTGATATAATGACAGGACGCGAAAAACTGTTTTTT.

This chain's CDR3 is CATSDLLSGAPRYMNTEAFF. The CDR3 nucleotides are TGTGCCACCAGTGATTTGCTTTCAGGGGCGCCAAGGTACATGAACACTGAAGCTTTCTTT. The rearrangement uses TRBV24-1 and TRBJ1-1; D possibly corresponds to TRBD1 (6 bases). Trimming cost V 0 bases and J 0 bases, with 22 bases left between them. From germline, CDR1 is KGHDR and CDR2 SFDVKD. CDR3 length: 20 amino acids.

The rearrangement links TRBV11-3 to TRBJ1-2; 9 bases map to TRBD1. The germline gives CDR1 SGHNT, CDR2 YENEEA. The CDR3 consists of 13 residues. Trimming cost V 6 bases and J 9 bases; bases outside gene matches: 8. The CDR3 protein is CASSFTGGLSYTF. CDR3 sequence (DNA): TGTGCCAGCAGTTTTACAGGGGGCTTAAGCTACACCTTC.

This chain uses TRBV2 with TRBJ2-2, with a tentative D call TRBD2 (5 bases). Trimming shortened V by 6 bases and J by 0 bases, and 8 bases separated the two germline ends. The CDR3 covers 14 residues. The germline gives CDR1 SNHLY, CDR2 FYNNEI. The CDR3 bases are TGTGCCAGCAGGCGGGTTACGAACACCGGGGAGCTGTTTTTT. It translates to CASRRVTNTGELFF.

The chain combines TRBV5-1 with TRBJ2-4; TRBD1 might be the D (6 bases). Per germline, CDR1 SGHRS and CDR2 YFSETQ. This CDR3 contains 15 residues. V was pared by 0 bases and J by 0 bases, with 7 bases between. CDR3 coding DNA: TGCGCCAGCAGCTTGGGGACAGTAGCCAAAAACATTCAGTACTTC. This translates into CASSLGTVAKNIQYF.

This chain links TRBV6-1 with TRBJ1-2, with a tentative D call TRBD1 (6 bases). This CDR3 is built from 16 residues. Germline CDR1 and CDR2: MNHNS and SASEGT. V dropped 4 bases and J dropped 4 bases, with 19 bases sitting between them. CDR3 amino acids: CASSGNRGGAGYGYTF. The CDR3 DNA follows: TGTGCCAGCAGTGGAAACCGAGGGGGTGCGGGCTATGGCTACACCTTC.